This entry lists 18 T cell receptor beta chains sequenced from one sample in a study of blood T cells in healthy people across ages. The second PCR ran roughly 6 to 11 cycles with a sample-barcoded 5' primer and J-beta primers. One entry per CDR3 protein results from TCRdb running MiXCR on the 5' RACE reads. The table records approximately 850,000 distinct CDR3 sequences, 40% to 50% of them present only once. Sequenced: blood. The receptor set was obtained from a man in his fifties or sixties in good health.

This clonotype was recorded a few times. A read error may be the cause here, since a much bigger clone is one base away. V and J are TRBV29-1 and TRBJ2-7; D call uncertain. This CDR3 has 11 amino acids. The germline gives CDR1 SQVTM, CDR2 ANQGSEA. Trimming pared 6 bases from V and 7 bases from J, leaving 13 bases between. The CDR3 region is CSVGMRNEQYF. CDR3 bases: TGCAGCGTAGGGATGAGGAATGAGCAGTACTTC.

The chain employs TRBV12-3 or TRBV12-4 and TRBJ2-1; 8 positions agree with TRBD2. The CDR3 is 16 amino acids. V lost 1 base, J lost 7 bases, and 9 bases stayed unmatched. CDR3: CASSLESGGLGNEQFF. The DNA of the CDR3 is TGTGCCAGCAGTTTAGAGAGCGGGGGATTGGGGAATGAGCAGTTCTTC.

V and J are TRBV2 and TRBJ2-1, with 9 bases that match TRBD2. The J segment lost 6 bases and the V segment lost 2 bases, leaving 8 bases of the junction unmatched. Germline V gene lookup returns CDR1 SNHLY and CDR2 FYNNEI. There are 16 residues in the CDR3. CDR3 sequence: CASSERSSGVVNEQFF. CDR3 in DNA: TGTGCCAGCAGTGAAAGGTCTAGCGGGGTGGTCAATGAGCAGTTCTTC.

This clonotype appeared a few times. This sequence joins TRBV3-1 and TRBJ1-2, with a weak D call TRBD1 (5 bases). Trimming took 2 bases from V and 2 from J, leaving 12 bases between them. Germline CDR1 is LGHDT and CDR2 is YNNKEL (reference sequence). The CDR3 is 15 amino acids. In DNA, the CDR3 is TGTGCCAGCAGCCAAAGGGGCACAGGCAACTATGGCTACACCTTC. Its translation is CASSQRGTGNYGYTF.

The chain couples TRBV28 to TRBJ1-5; 8 bases match TRBD1. The germline gives CDR1 MDHEN, CDR2 SYDVKM. The V segment lost 11 bases and the J segment 2 bases; nucleotides outside the gene matches: 5. This CDR3 contains 13 residues. The CDR3: CACKTGGNQPQHF. DNA of the CDR3: TGTGCCTGCAAGACAGGGGGCAATCAGCCCCAGCATTTT. Full variable domain (rest looked up from reference TRBV28 and TRBJ1-5): DVKVTQSSRYLVKRTGEKVFLECVQDMDHENMFWYRQDPGLGLRLIYFSYDVKMKEKGDIPEGYSVSREKKERFSLILESASTNQTSMYLCACKTGGNQPQHFGDGTRLSIL.

The V gene is TRBV12-3 or TRBV12-4, the J gene TRBJ1-2; D is perhaps TRBD1 (6 bases). This CDR3 spans 15 amino acids. Trimming took 6 bases from V and 8 from J, leaving 22 bases between them. The CDR3 is CASSPRSGGLSGYTF. The CDR3 DNA follows: TGTGCCAGCAGCCCCCGATCCGGGGGGCTCTCCGGCTACACCTTC.

This clonotype was picked up a small number of times. The gene calls are TRBV7-3 and TRBJ2-1; 7 bases fit TRBD2. The CDR3 sequence is 16 residues long. Per germline, CDR1 SGHTA and CDR2 FQGTGA. V shed 2 bases and J 0 bases; nucleotides not matched to a gene: 4. CDR3 loop: CASSLGRGSSYNEQFF. DNA for the CDR3: TGTGCCAGCAGCTTAGGGAGGGGCAGCTCCTACAATGAGCAGTTCTTC. Supplemented by reference TRBV7-3 and TRBJ2-1, the full variable domain reads GAGVSQTPSNKVTEKGKYVELRCDPISGHTALYWYRQSLGQGPEFLIYFQGTGAADDSGLPNDRFFAVRPEGSVSTLKIQRTERGDSAVYLCASSLGRGSSYNEQFFGPGTRLTVL.

J is TRBJ2-5 and V is TRBV29-1; a weak D match, TRBD2 (5 bases). V lost 4 bases and J 5 bases, leaving 20 bases between the germline ends. Germline CDR1 reads SQVTM; CDR2 reads ANQGSEA. This CDR3 is 15 amino acids long. The CDR3 spells CSVAPGTRQEETQYF. In DNA form, the CDR3 reads TGCAGCGTTGCCCCGGGAACTCGGCAGGAGGAGACCCAGTACTTC.

This sequence joins TRBV29-1 and TRBJ2-7; D is unresolved. This CDR3 spans 15 amino acids. Trimming took 3 bases from V and 2 from J, leaving 17 bases between them. Germline CDR1 SQVTM, CDR2 ANQGSEA. The DNA for the CDR3 is TGCAGCGTTGAGGGCGGCCTCTTGGGCACCTACGAGCAGTACTTC. It yields the protein CSVEGGLLGTYEQYF.

This clonotype has just a few counts. The chain is built from TRBV4-3 and TRBJ2-3; TRBD1 matches at 7 bases. Germline CDR1 LGHNA, CDR2 YSLEER. The CDR3 runs to 13 residues. V lost 0 bases and J lost 13; bases outside the gene matches: 7. The CDR3 DNA reads TGCGCCAGCAGCCAAGATAGGCAGGGGGTTGAGTATTTT. This encodes CASSQDRQGVEYF.

J is TRBJ1-1 and V is TRBV29-1, with TRBD1 matching 11 bases. The CDR3 is 14 amino acids. Per germline, CDR1 SQVTM and CDR2 ANQGSEA. Trimming took 7 bases from V and 4 from J; bases not matched to a gene: 8. The CDR3 coding sequence is TGCAGCGCCTCTCCCGGGACAGGGGGCACTGAAGCTTTCTTT. It yields the protein CSASPGTGGTEAFF.

Comments on this clonotype: A read error may explain this, as a much larger clone is one base away. The gene calls are TRBV4-3 and TRBJ2-5; 8 positions match TRBD1. The CDR3 totals 15 residues. Germline CDR1 and CDR2: LGHNA and YSLEER. CDR3 amino acids: CASSQDQGAQETRYF. CDR3 nucleotides: TGCGCCAGCAGCCAAGATCAGGGGGCTCAAGAGACCCGGTACTTC.

This sequence joins TRBV6-5 and TRBJ2-6; D remains ambiguous. Germline loops: CDR1 MNHEY, CDR2 SVGAGI. This CDR3 contains 15 residues. The CDR3 reads CDASGVGAGANVLTF. In nucleotides, the CDR3 is TGTGACGCCTCTGGGGTAGGAGCTGGGGCCAACGTCCTGACTTTC.

This clonotype was observed once. The chain employs TRBV15 and TRBJ2-7; no clear D gene. The V and J ends lost 8 bases and 3 bases respectively, with 11 bases between them. CDR1 and CDR2 (germline): LNHNV, YYDKDF (reference sequence). The CDR3 is made up of 12 amino acids. The CDR3 nucleotides read TGTGCCACCGCGACTGGAAGCTACGAGCAGTACTTC. The encoded protein is CATATGSYEQYF.

Remarks on this clonotype: A single base separates this from a much larger clone, so it may be a read error. V gene TRBV7-9 combines with J gene TRBJ2-7; no reliable D call. V lost 1 base and J 7 bases, leaving 11 bases between the germline ends. The CDR3 length is 13 residues. CDR1 and CDR2 (germline): SEHNR, FQNEAQ (reference sequence). In DNA form, the CDR3 reads TGTGCCAGCAGCTTAGTAGACGGCAATGAGCAGTACTTC. Its translation: CASSLVDGNEQYF.

This rearrangement joins TRBV20-1 to TRBJ1-2; D possibly corresponds to TRBD1 (6 bases). Germline V CDR1 and CDR2: DFQATT, SNEGSKA (reference sequence). The V end was cut by 0 bases, the J end by 7 bases, with 12 bases between. The CDR3 runs to 13 residues. The CDR3 protein is CSARDPRGAGYTF. In DNA, the CDR3 is TGCAGTGCTAGAGATCCCAGGGGTGCTGGCTACACCTTC.

This chain connects TRBV5-1 to TRBJ2-1; D gene unclear. CDR1 and CDR2 from the germline V gene are SGHRS and YFSETQ. V shed 0 bases and J shed 7 bases, with 14 bases lying between them. The CDR3 extends over 15 amino acids. The CDR3 here is CASSLVGRLGNEQFF. CDR3 coding DNA: TGCGCCAGCAGCTTGGTTGGGCGGTTAGGAAATGAGCAGTTCTTC. Looking up the rest from reference TRBV5-1 and TRBJ2-1 gives the full variable domain: KAGVTQTPRYLIKTRGQQVTLSCSPISGHRSVSWYQQTPGQGLQFLFEYFSETQRNKGNFPGRFSGRQFSNSRSEMNVSTLELGDSALYLCASSLVGRLGNEQFFGPGTRLTVL.

The V gene is TRBV11-2, the J gene TRBJ1-1; D perhaps matches TRBD1 (6 bases). V lost 2 bases to trimming and J lost 0 bases, with 10 bases between them. The germline V gene encodes CDR1 SGHAT and CDR2 FQNNGV. This CDR3 has 15 residues. The CDR3: CASSLSGQMNTEAFF. In DNA, the CDR3 is TGTGCCAGCAGCTTATCAGGACAGATGAACACTGAAGCTTTCTTT.